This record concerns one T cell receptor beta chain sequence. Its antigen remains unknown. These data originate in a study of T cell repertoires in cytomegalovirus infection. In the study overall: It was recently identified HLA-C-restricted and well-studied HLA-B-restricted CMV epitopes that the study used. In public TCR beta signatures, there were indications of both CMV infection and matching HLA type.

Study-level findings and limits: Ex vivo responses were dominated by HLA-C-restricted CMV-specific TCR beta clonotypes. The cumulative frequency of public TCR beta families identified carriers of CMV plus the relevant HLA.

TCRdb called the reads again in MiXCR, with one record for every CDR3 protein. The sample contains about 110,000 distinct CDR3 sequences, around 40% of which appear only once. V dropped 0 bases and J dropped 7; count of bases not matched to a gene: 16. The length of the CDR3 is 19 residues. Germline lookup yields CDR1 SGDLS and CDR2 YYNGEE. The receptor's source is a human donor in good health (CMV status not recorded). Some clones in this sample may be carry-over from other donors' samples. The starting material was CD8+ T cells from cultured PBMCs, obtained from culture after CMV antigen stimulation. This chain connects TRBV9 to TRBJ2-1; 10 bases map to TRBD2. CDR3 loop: CASSVESVYQRGGENEQFF. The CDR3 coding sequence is TGTGCCAGCAGCGTAGAGAGCGTTTATCAGCGGGGGGGCGAAAATGAGCAGTTCTTC.